The T cell receptor (beta chain) described here comes from a study of T cell responses to AZD1222 COVID-19 vaccine. Germline loops: CDR1 SEHNR, CDR2 FQNEAQ (reference sequence). V gave up 3 bases and J gave up 5 bases, with 13 bases separating them. The CDR3 consists of 14 residues. General study findings and limits: Spike-specific TCR breadth and depth grew following two AZD1222 doses. The span of vaccine-associated CD4 TCRs extended across spike, with dominance at 160-218 and 743-854.

Method: immunoSEQ multiplex PCR; TCRdb's copy keeps in-frame clones and lacks some. The profile shows 100,000 to 150,000 clones, 88% of them singletons. Recipients boosted at about 4 weeks or about 12 weeks are pooled. Comment on this clone: The antigen is unknown.

The clonotype originates from an adult who received the AZD1222 COVID-19 vaccine. The rearrangement links TRBV7-9 to TRBJ1-1; D is undetermined. The source material was peripheral blood, sampled 28 days after the second AZD1222 dose. CDR3 sequence reads: CASSFSPLGTEAFF. The CDR3 DNA sequence: TGTGCCAGCAGCTTCTCCCCTTTAGGAACTGAAGCTTTCTTT.